These T cell receptor beta chains were read from a single sample in a study of blood T cells in healthy people across ages. TCRdb re-called the 5' RACE reads through MiXCR, storing one row per CDR3 protein. The sample has 1.5 million to 2 million distinct CDR3 sequences, about 50% seen once; the top ten hold approximately 2.1%. Sequencing was performed on blood. These receptors all stem from a woman aged 40-49 years in good health. The CDR3 runs from the conserved cysteine through the conserved F or W. D genes are given only for firm matches. Size is omitted from some rows. Given values are once, few, many or a class for expanded clones.

-,TRBJ2-7,TRBD1,TRBV6-2/TRBV6-3,CASRKTGTGAYEQYF,TGTGCCAGCAGAAAAACCGGGACAGGGGCCTACGAGCAGTACTTC
-,TRBJ2-1,TRBD2,TRBV10-3,CAISEAGGAYNEQFF,TGTGCCATCAGTGAAGCGGGGGGGGCCTACAATGAGCAGTTCTTC
-,TRBJ2-1,TRBD2,TRBV27,CASSHGIAGGLGEQFF,TGTGCCAGCAGTCACGGGATAGCGGGGGGGCTTGGTGAGCAGTTCTTC
once,TRBJ2-5,TRBD1,TRBV19,CASSQQGSETQYF,TGTGCCAGTAGCCAACAGGGGTCGGAGACCCAGTACTTC
few,TRBJ2-4,TRBD2,TRBV20-1,CSARTSPDIQYF,TGCAGTGCGAGGACTAGTCCCGACATTCAGTACTTC
-,TRBJ2-3,TRBD1,TRBV5-6,CASTKLRGLTDTQYF,TGTGCCAGCACTAAACTGAGGGGGCTAACAGATACGCAGTATTTT
many,TRBJ2-5,TRBD1,TRBV29-1,CSVAQTGSFGETQYF,TGCAGCGTTGCCCAGACAGGGTCTTTCGGAGAGACCCAGTACTTC
few,TRBJ2-1,TRBD1,TRBV20-1,CSVPGQSQEQFF,TGCAGTGTGCCGGGACAGTCTCAGGAGCAGTTCTTC
-,TRBJ2-5,-,TRBV28,CASSLYRDDQGTRYF,TGTGCCAGCAGTCTCTACCGGGACGACCAAGGGACCCGGTACTTC
few,TRBJ2-4,-,TRBV13,CASSLAGVNIQYF,TGTGCCAGCAGCTTGGCAGGGGTCAACATTCAGTACTTC
few,TRBJ2-5,-,TRBV7-2,CASSFFERETQYF,TGTGCCAGCAGCTTTTTTGAGAGAGAGACCCAGTACTTC
-,TRBJ2-7,-,TRBV6-2/TRBV6-3,CASSYGFVAGLVEQYF,TGTGCCAGCAGTTACGGGTTTGTGGCAGGTCTCGTGGAGCAGTACTTC
many,TRBJ2-5,-,TRBV7-2,CASSVDNQETQYF,TGTGCCAGCAGCGTCGACAACCAAGAGACCCAGTACTTC
-,TRBJ1-5,TRBD1,TRBV7-9,CASSSGQGTGDNQPQHF,TGTGCCAGCAGCTCGGGACAGGGGACCGGGGACAATCAGCCCCAGCATTTT
-,TRBJ2-1,-,TRBV6-4,CAGLLGGHEQFF,TGTGCCGGGCTATTGGGAGGACATGAGCAGTTCTTC
-,TRBJ2-6,-,TRBV5-1,CATKDNPGANVLTF,TGCGCCACCAAGGACAACCCTGGGGCCAACGTCCTGACTTTC
-,TRBJ2-5,TRBD1,TRBV4-2,CASSHPQGKTGMETQYF,TGTGCCAGCAGCCACCCACAGGGGAAGACCGGGATGGAGACCCAGTACTTC
few,TRBJ2-4,-,TRBV27,CASSSRSENIQYF,TGTGCCAGCAGCTCACGAAGCGAAAACATTCAGTACTTC
-,TRBJ2-7,-,TRBV12-3/TRBV12-4,CASTQGSEQYF,TGTGCCAGCACTCAGGGAAGCGAGCAGTACTTC
-,TRBJ2-7,-,TRBV6-2/TRBV6-3,CASSTPETVNYEQYF,TGTGCCAGCAGCACCCCCGAGACAGTAAACTACGAGCAGTACTTC
-,TRBJ2-5,-,TRBV20-1,CSARYSQETQYF,TGCAGTGCTAGGTATAGCCAGGAGACCCAGTACTTC
-,TRBJ2-7,-,TRBV12-3/TRBV12-4,CASSPHMTFSYEQYF,TGTGCCAGCAGCCCGCACATGACCTTCTCCTACGAGCAGTACTTC
-,TRBJ2-7,-,TRBV7-9,CASSDPARGSYEQYF,TGTGCCAGCAGCGACCCTGCGCGGGGCTCCTACGAGCAGTACTTC
-,TRBJ2-5,TRBD2,TRBV28,CASSRPGGPQYF,TGTGCCAGCAGCCGCCCGGGGGGACCTCAGTACTTC
-,TRBJ1-1,-,TRBV3-1,CASSRGNEAFF,TGTGCCAGCAGTCGCGGAAATGAAGCTTTCTTT
-,TRBJ1-2,TRBD1,TRBV6-2/TRBV6-3,CASSYSWTGTNYGYTF,TGTGCCAGCAGTTACTCGTGGACAGGGACTAACTATGGCTACACCTTC
-,TRBJ2-5,-,TRBV5-1,CASSPMRAETQYF,TGCGCCAGCAGCCCGATGAGGGCGGAGACCCAGTACTTC
-,TRBJ2-5,-,TRBV7-2,CASSLPMGRLRPETQYF,TGTGCCAGCAGCTTGCCGATGGGAAGACTAAGACCAGAGACCCAGTACTTC
-,TRBJ2-1,TRBD2,TRBV13,CASSLGLAGVYGNEQFF,TGTGCCAGCAGCTTAGGACTAGCGGGGGTCTACGGGAATGAGCAGTTCTTC